This T cell receptor (beta chain) was identified during a study of STAT5B mutations in CD4+ large granular lymphocyte leukemia. The germline V gene has CDR1 LGHNA and CDR2 YSLEER. This CDR3 has 17 residues. The ends were cut back, 0 bases at V and 3 bases at J, with 15 bases in the middle. Repertoires were generated with immunoSEQ multiplex PCR, while TCRdb's copy carries only in-frame clones and drops some. Of 38,000 or so clones in the sample, almost 85% are singletons; the top ten hold 1% to 1.5%. This receptor was obtained from a human donor in good health. Sequenced material: CD4+ T cells from blood buffy coats. The gene calls are TRBV4-3 and TRBJ1-5; a possible D gene is TRBD1 (5 bases). The CDR3 DNA reads TGCGCCAGCAGCCAAGATTGGGGGTCACCTTACAATCAGCCCCAGCATTTT. It is translated as CASSQDWGSPYNQPQHF.